These T cell receptor beta chains were read from a single sample in a study of beta chain features in type 1 diabetes. Data came from immunoSEQ multiplex PCR; TCRdb stores just in-frame clones and leaves some out. The table lists over 700,000 clones, 17% of them singletons. The sequenced sample was naive CD4+ T cells from blood. All receptors come from a woman in her late teens or twenties in good health. Both conserved end residues are part of each CDR3.

TRBV5-4	TRBJ2-4	CASSEDRGRIMNIQYF
TRBV10-3	TRBJ2-3	CAISEEGFTDTQYF
TRBV11-3	TRBJ2-7	CASSPGHQHEQYF
TRBV28	TRBJ1-3	CASSSGGPGNTIYF
TRBV25-1	TRBJ2-1	CASSVDRITGYNEQFF
TRBV6-9	TRBJ2-7	CASSYGPWEGKGATYEQYF
TRBV4-2	TRBJ1-4	CASSQGQENEKLFF
TRBV5-1	TRBJ2-7	CASSMDRVSSYEQYF
TRBV25-1	TRBJ2-1	CASSEPGLAGRYNEQFF
TRBV7-2	TRBJ2-7	CASSLAAGRAYEQYF
TRBV28	TRBJ2-3	CASSPGGTTDTQYF
TRBV4-2	TRBJ2-1	CASSQDPHNEQFF
TRBV19	TRBJ2-6	CASNLRTGVDSGANVLTF
TRBV7-9	TRBJ2-3	CASSPFLGVGPTDTQYF
TRBV6-5	TRBJ2-6	CASSYVFSGANVLTF
TRBV7-2	TRBJ1-1	CASSLAVGPNTEAFF
TRBV7-3	TRBJ2-2	CASSSSGGGELFF
TRBV20-1	TRBJ2-7	CSARDRGSQYF
TRBV5-6	TRBJ2-5	CASSLLGQQETQYF
TRBV7-9	TRBJ1-2	CAAKDSQGSYGYTF
TRBV4-3	TRBJ1-1	CASSQPGQTNTEAFF
TRBV4-2	TRBJ2-7	CASSPDRSSYEQYF
TRBV9	TRBJ2-7	CASSVGPGLTYEQYF
TRBV2	TRBJ2-2	CASSESHTGELFF
TRBV6-6	TRBJ2-1	CASSLLAGGWNEQFF
TRBV27	TRBJ2-7	CASSSLAGDTGEQYF
TRBV7-3	TRBJ2-1	CASSLTPIAGYNEQFF
TRBV10-3	TRBJ1-2	CASSPDRSYGYTF
TRBV18	TRBJ2-1	CASSPGQGSYNEQFF
TRBV28	TRBJ2-2	CASSFGIAGELFF
TRBV5-5	TRBJ1-4	CASSSGLGHTSEKLFF
TRBV28	TRBJ1-5	CASSHLGRINSNQPQHF
TRBV4-3	TRBJ2-4	CASSQEAGPQNIQYF
TRBV6-4	TRBJ2-1	CASSARSSARGEQFF
TRBV4-3	TRBJ1-5	CASSQEANNQPQHF
TRBV5-5	TRBJ2-3	CASSLGSLVPDTQYF
TRBV9	TRBJ2-1	CASSPRTSGSSYNEQFF
TRBV28	TRBJ2-7	CASSNYYEQYF
TRBV4-2	TRBJ2-3	CASSQLKTSGDSDTQYF
TRBV7-9	TRBJ2-1	CASSPQGGYGEQFF